The present T cell receptor (beta chain) was sequenced within a study of blood T cells in healthy people across ages. General study results and limits: In older individuals, TCR beta diversity per million T cells was lower, falling roughly linearly with age.

CDR3 size: 16 residues. Germline V lookup: CDR1 KGHSY, CDR2 FQNENV. As concerns this clonotype: The antigen is undetermined.

Donors each provided about 10 milliliters of peripheral blood. Together with a sample-barcoded 5' primer, a J-beta primer mix was included in a second PCR lasting about 7 to 12 cycles. TCRdb reanalysed the 5' RACE reads using MiXCR and keeps one entry per CDR3 protein. Among about 1,400,000 distinct CDR3 sequences, 55% to 75% were seen once, and the ten largest hold over 5%. The rearrangement joins TRBV16 to TRBJ2-1, with D perhaps matching TRBD1 or TRBD2 (5 bases each). The DNA end favors TRBJ2-7, so the J call may be wrong. The sample consisted of blood. This clonotype was sampled from a man aged 18 to 30 in good health. This CDR3 reads CASSQGLRGAYNEQYF. The CDR3 DNA is TGTGCCAGCAGCCAAGGGCTGAGGGGTGCCTACAATGAGCAGTACTTC.